This T cell receptor beta chain came from a study of T cell responses to AZD1222 COVID-19 vaccine. General study results and limits: Repertoires in all cases were sampled only once the peak T cell response had passed. Clonal diversity may have been underestimated, and the donors were mostly white British, with more females than males.

Germline lookup yields CDR1 SQVTM and CDR2 ANQGSEA. The length of the CDR3 is 13 residues. The V and J ends lost 5 bases and 6 bases, in that order; junction bases with no gene match: 7. Produced via immunoSEQ multiplex PCR; TCRdb's table is partial and in-frame only. Here the sample spans 200,000 or so clones, approximately 93% being singletons. On this clone: Its matching antigen is unknown.

This chain connects TRBV29-1 to TRBJ1-2, with 9 positions matching TRBD1. The source was peripheral blood, collected 28 days after the second AZD1222 dose. The clonotype was recovered from an adult who received the AZD1222 COVID-19 vaccine. CDR3 protein: CSVPGQGVHGYTF. As DNA, the CDR3 is TGCAGCGTTCCGGGACAGGGTGTCCATGGCTACACCTTC.